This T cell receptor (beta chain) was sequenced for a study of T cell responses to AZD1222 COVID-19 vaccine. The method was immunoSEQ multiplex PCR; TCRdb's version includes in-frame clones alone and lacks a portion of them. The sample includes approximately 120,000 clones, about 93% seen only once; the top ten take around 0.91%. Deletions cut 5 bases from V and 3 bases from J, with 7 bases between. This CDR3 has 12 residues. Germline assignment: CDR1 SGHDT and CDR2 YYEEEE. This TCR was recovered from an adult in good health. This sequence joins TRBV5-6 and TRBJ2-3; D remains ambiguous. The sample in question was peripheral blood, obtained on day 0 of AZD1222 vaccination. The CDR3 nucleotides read TGTGCCAGCAGTTCTCATACAGATACGCAGTATTTT. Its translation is CASSSHTDTQYF. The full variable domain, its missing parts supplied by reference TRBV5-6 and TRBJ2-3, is DAGVTQSPTHLIKTRGQQVTLRCSPKSGHDTVSWYQQALGQGPQFIFQYYEEEERQRGNFPDRFSGHQFPNYSSELNVNALLLGDSALYLCASSSHTDTQYFGPGTRLTVL.